This T cell receptor beta chain was sequenced for a study of shared clonotypes between healthy human individuals. For the study at large: Sampling drew on donors who were a couple of women and a few men aged 18 to 49.

Genomic DNA from each subset was divided evenly over several immunoSEQ plates. Assay used: immunoSEQ multiplex PCR; TCRdb lists only in-frame clones, some missing. The sample holds some 2 million clones, less than 95% seen once. Naive-designated CD8 cells lacked CD45RO, were positively enriched for CCR7, and omitted terminally differentiated effector memory CD45RA+ cells. Caucasian adults living in Nashville, Tennessee, provided all samples. This CDR3 is built from 15 residues. Germline assignment: CDR1 SGHRS and CDR2 YFSETQ. V was cut by 0 bases and J by 3 bases, with 11 bases left in between. The chain carries TRBV5-1 and TRBJ2-3; TRBD2 might be the D (6 bases). The specimen was naive CD8+ T cells sorted from blood. This TCR was sampled from a man aged 18 to 30 in good health. The CDR3 DNA reads as TGCGCCAGCAGCTTGGAGGGCGGGATGACAGATACGCAGTATTTT. This translates into CASSLEGGMTDTQYF.